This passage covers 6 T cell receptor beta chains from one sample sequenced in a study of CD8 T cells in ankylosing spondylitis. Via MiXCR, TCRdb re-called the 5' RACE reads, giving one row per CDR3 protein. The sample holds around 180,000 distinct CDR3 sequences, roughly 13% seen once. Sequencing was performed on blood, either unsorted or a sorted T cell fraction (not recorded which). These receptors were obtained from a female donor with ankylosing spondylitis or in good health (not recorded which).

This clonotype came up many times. CDR3 amino acids: CAGTPGDTQYF. The CDR3 DNA is TGTGCCGGGACACCGGGAGATACGCAGTATTTT. The rearrangement uses TRBV7-9 and TRBJ2-3; maybe TRBD1 (6 bases). V dropped 11 bases and J dropped 5 bases, with 11 bases sitting between them. The length of the CDR3 is 11 residues. Germline V gene lookup returns CDR1 SEHNR and CDR2 FQNEAQ (reference sequence).

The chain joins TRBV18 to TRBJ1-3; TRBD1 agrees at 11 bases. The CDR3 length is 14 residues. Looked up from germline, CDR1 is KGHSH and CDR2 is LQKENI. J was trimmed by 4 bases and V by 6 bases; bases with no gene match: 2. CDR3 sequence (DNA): TGTGCCAGCTCGGACAGGGGGCGAGGAAACACCATATATTTT. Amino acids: CASSDRGRGNTIYF.

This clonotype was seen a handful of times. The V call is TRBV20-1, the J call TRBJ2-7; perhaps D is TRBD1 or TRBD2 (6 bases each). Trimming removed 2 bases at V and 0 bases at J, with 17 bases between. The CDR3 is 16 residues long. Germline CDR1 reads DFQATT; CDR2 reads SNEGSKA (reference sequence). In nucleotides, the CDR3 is TGCAGTGCTAGACCGGGGGCTAGCGCGAGCTCCTACGAGCAGTACTTC. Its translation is CSARPGASASSYEQYF.

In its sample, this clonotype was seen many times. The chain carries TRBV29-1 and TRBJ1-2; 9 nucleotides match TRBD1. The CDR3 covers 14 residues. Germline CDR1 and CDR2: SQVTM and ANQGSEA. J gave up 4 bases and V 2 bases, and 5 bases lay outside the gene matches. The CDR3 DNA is TGCAGCGTTGAAACAGGGGGCTGGGCCTATGGCTACACCTTC. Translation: CSVETGGWAYGYTF. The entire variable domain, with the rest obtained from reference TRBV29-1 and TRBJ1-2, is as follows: SAVISQKPSRDICQRGTSLTIQCQVDSQVTMMFWYRQQPGQSLTLIATANQGSEATYESGFVIDKFPISRPNLTFSTLTVSNMSPEDSSIYLCSVETGGWAYGYTFGSGTRLTVV.

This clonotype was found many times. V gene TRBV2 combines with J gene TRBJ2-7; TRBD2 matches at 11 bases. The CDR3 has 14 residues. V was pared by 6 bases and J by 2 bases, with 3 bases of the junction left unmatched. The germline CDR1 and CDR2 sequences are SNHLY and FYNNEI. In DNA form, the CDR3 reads TGTGCCAGCAGGGGACTAGCGGCCACCTACGAGCAGTACTTC. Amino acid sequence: CASRGLAATYEQYF.

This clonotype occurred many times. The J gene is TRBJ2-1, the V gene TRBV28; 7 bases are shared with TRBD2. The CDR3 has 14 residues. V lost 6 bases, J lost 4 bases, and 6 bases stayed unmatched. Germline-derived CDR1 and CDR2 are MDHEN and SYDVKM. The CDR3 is CASSSGGTYNEQFF. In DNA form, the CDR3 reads TGTGCCAGCAGCTCCGGGGGGACTTACAATGAGCAGTTCTTC.